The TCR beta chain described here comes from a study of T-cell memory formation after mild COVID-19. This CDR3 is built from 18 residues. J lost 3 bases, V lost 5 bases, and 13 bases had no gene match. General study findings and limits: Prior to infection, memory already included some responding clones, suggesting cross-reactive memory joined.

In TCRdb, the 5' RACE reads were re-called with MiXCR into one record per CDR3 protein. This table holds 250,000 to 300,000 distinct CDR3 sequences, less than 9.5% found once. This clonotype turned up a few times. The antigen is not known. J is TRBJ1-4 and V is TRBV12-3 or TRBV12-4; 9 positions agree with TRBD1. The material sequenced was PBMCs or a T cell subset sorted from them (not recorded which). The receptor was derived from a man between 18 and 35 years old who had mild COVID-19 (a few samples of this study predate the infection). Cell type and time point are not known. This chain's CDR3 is CASSTGTGIGGANEKLFF. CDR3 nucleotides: TGTGCCAGCAGTACCGGGACAGGGATCGGTGGGGCTAATGAAAAACTGTTTTTT.